The next 11 T cell receptor beta chains were all read from a single sample in a study of CD8+ T cells in alopecia areata. The authors extracted RNA and reverse transcribed it into cDNA as the sequencing template. TCRdb's table, derived via immunoSEQ multiplex PCR, lists solely in-frame clones and lacks some. Here the sample spans around 300,000 clones, around three fifths being singletons. The treatment was: oral pan-JAK inhibitor, 5-10 mg twice daily. The sequenced sample was CD4+ T cells sorted from blood, obtained at roughly week 52, from a patient treated with tofacitinib. The receptors derive from a human donor with alopecia areata.

V is TRBV29-1 and J is TRBJ1-5; possible D gene TRBD1, 6 bases. This CDR3 has 13 residues. The V gene's germline CDR1 is SQVTM and CDR2 ANQGSEA. V lost 4 bases to trimming and J lost 4 bases, with 11 bases between them. CDR3 sequence: CSVGPGANQPQHF. CDR3 bases: TGCAGCGTTGGTCCAGGGGCGAATCAGCCCCAGCATTTT.

The chain has TRBV30 and TRBJ1-6; 7 positions agree with TRBD1. This CDR3 has 13 amino acids. The V gene end was trimmed by 2 bases and the J gene end by 9 bases; junction bases not matched to a gene: 4. Germline-derived CDR1 and CDR2 are GTSNPN and SVGIG (reference sequence). The CDR3 here is CAWSPHRGSPLHF. In nucleotides, the CDR3 is TGTGCCTGGAGTCCCCACAGGGGTTCACCCCTCCACTTT.

Only a few counts were recorded for this clone. The chain recombines TRBV7-2 with TRBJ2-3; the D is unclear. Between the trimmed V and J ends, which lost 3 bases and 6 bases, there was a span of 13 bases. CDR3 size: 14 residues. Germline CDR1 is SGHTA and CDR2 is FQGNSA. CDR3 sequence (DNA): TGTGCCAGCAGCTTCACCCCCCAAGTGGATACGCAGTATTTT. It yields the protein CASSFTPQVDTQYF.

The V gene is TRBV29-1, the J gene TRBJ1-2; D uncertain. V lost 7 bases and J lost 8, with 14 bases in between. This CDR3 contains 11 residues. CDR1 SQVTM and CDR2 ANQGSEA come from the germline V gene. The CDR3 DNA sequence: TGCAGCGGAGGGTGGGGTGAGGGCTACACCTTC. Translated: CSGGWGEGYTF.

Here the CDR3 reads CASSPAGTSTEENTIYF. For the CDR3, the DNA is TGTGCCAGTAGTCCGGCCGGGACGAGCACCGAGGAAAACACCATATATTTT. The rearrangement links TRBV19 to TRBJ1-3; weak D call: TRBD1 (5 bases). Germline V CDR1 and CDR2: LNHDA, SQIVND (reference sequence). The germline V and J ends were trimmed by 5 bases and 6 bases, with 23 bases remaining between them. This CDR3 has 17 amino acids.

This clone was observed a handful of times. This chain links TRBV5-1 with TRBJ2-7; maybe TRBD2 (6 bases). Trimming stripped 1 base from V and 3 bases from J, with 11 bases between. Germline V lookup: CDR1 SGHRS, CDR2 YFSETQ. The CDR3 is 14 residues long. The CDR3, as DNA: TGCGCCAGCAGCTTGCCCGGGAGTCACTACGAGCAGTACTTC. It codes for CASSLPGSHYEQYF.

The gene calls are TRBV29-1 and TRBJ2-3, with 9 bases fitting TRBD2. V gave up 3 bases and J gave up 7 bases; unmatched junction bases: 5. Germline V gives CDR1 SQVTM, CDR2 ANQGSEA. The CDR3 has 13 amino acids. The CDR3 nucleotides are TGCAGCGTTGATATAGCGGGGGCTTATACGCAGTATTTT. Protein: CSVDIAGAYTQYF.

V is TRBV11-2 and J is TRBJ2-7, with 7 positions matching TRBD1. The CDR3 runs to 15 residues. The germline CDR1 and CDR2 sequences are SGHAT and FQNNGV. V dropped 4 bases and J dropped 7; count of bases not matched to a gene: 13. CDR3 region: CASSSPVGGSWEQYF. The CDR3 DNA reads as TGTGCCAGCAGCTCCCCCGTAGGGGGCTCTTGGGAGCAGTACTTC.

Comments on this clone: The junction shows a germline mismatch at one end, possibly a read error. The V gene is TRBV9, the J gene TRBJ2-5; 7 bases match TRBD1. CDR1 SGDLS and CDR2 YYNGEE come from the germline V gene. The CDR3 has 14 amino acids. In DNA, the CDR3 is TGTGCCGGCAGCGTAGGGACAGTTTTGGAGACCCAGTACTTC. Encoded protein: CAGSVGTVLETQYF.

This clone was observed a handful of times. This chain uses TRBV4-1 with TRBJ1-2; the D gene is possibly TRBD1 (5 bases). The CDR3 sequence is 13 residues long. CDR1 and CDR2 from the germline V gene are MGHRA and YSYEKL. V lost 4 bases, J lost 8 bases, and 14 bases lay in between. CDR3 loop: CASSPQGLIGYTF. The CDR3 DNA follows: TGCGCCAGCAGCCCCCAGGGACTTATCGGCTACACCTTC.

Worth noting for this clone: This CDR3 is also generated by other DNA sequences in the sample. This chain links TRBV7-9 with TRBJ2-3; D remains unclear. Trimming shortened V by 5 bases and J by 6 bases, and 6 bases separated the two germline ends. Germline V CDR1 and CDR2: SEHNR, FQNEAQ (reference sequence). The CDR3 runs to 11 residues. CDR3 bases: TGTGCCAGCAGCCTTGAGGATACGCAGTATTTT. Its protein product is CASSLEDTQYF.